This T cell receptor beta chain was observed in a study of cytomegalovirus exposure and HLA in healthy donors. With 60 Vbeta and 13 Jbeta primers, the PCR was carried out. Using immunoSEQ multiplex PCR, the repertoire was profiled, and TCRdb retains in-frame clones only, with some absent. The repertoire holds 95,000 to 110,000 clones, with over 65% as singletons. Notes on this clone: Other DNA sequences in the same sample also yield this CDR3.

The clonotype was recovered from a woman between 40 and 55 years old in good health and CMV-seronegative. Input material: PBMCs.

CDR3 sequence (DNA): TGTGCCAGCAGTTTTGGGACTAGCGGCTACAATGAGCAGTTCTTC. Translated: CASSFGTSGYNEQFF. The V and J genes are TRBV27 and TRBJ2-1; 11 nucleotides match TRBD2. CDR1 is MNHEY, CDR2 SMNVEV, per germline (reference sequence). V trimming: 3 bases; J trimming: 3 bases; junction bases outside the gene matches: 1. The CDR3 runs to 15 residues.